This TCR beta chain was obtained from a study of T cells in Graves' hyperthyroidism and ophthalmopathy. Trimming took off 6 bases at V and 2 bases at J, with 10 bases between the two ends. From germline, CDR1 is LGHNT and CDR2 FRNRAP. The CDR3 contains 13 residues. Authors of the study amplified TCR beta CDR3 regions from RNA transcripts. A first-round RT-PCR of the TCR CDR3 used the HTBI primer set. TCRdb called the multiplex PCR reads again in MiXCR, with one record for every CDR3 protein. The sample has around 280,000 distinct CDR3 sequences, about 14% seen once. Material: blood. This receptor was taken from a woman aged 25 to 39 with Graves' hyperthyroidism that later progressed to Graves' ophthalmopathy. V gene TRBV12-5 combines with J gene TRBJ1-2, with D uncertain. CDR3 bases: TGTGCTAGTGGCTCTGGATCGAACTATGGCTACACCTTC. Translating gives CASGSGSNYGYTF.